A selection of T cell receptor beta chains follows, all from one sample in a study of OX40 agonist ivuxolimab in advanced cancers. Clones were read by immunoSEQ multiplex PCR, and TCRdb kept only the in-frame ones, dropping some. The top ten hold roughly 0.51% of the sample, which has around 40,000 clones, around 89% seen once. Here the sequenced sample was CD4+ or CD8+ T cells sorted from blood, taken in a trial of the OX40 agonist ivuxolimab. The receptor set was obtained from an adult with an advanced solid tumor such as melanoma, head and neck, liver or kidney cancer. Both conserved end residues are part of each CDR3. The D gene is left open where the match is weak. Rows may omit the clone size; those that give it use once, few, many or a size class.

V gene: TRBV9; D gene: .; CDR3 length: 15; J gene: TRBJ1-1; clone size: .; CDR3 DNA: TGTGCCAGCACCTTATCGGGGATCATGAACACTGAAGCTTTCTTT; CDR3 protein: CASTLSGIMNTEAFF
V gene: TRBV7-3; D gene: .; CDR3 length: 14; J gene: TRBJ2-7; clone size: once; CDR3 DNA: TGTGCCAGCAGCCACGGGGGCACGAACTACGAGCAGTACTTC; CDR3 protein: CASSHGGTNYEQYF
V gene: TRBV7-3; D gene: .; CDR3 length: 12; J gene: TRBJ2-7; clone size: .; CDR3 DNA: TGTGCCAGCAGCTTTCGGGAAGGCGAGCAGTACTTC; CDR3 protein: CASSFREGEQYF
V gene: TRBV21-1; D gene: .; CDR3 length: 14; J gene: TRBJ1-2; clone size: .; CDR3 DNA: TGTGCCAGCAGCAAACTGACGGACATCTATGGCTACACCTTC; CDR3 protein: CASSKLTDIYGYTF
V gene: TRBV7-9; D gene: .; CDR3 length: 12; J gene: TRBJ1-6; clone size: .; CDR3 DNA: TGTGCCAGCAGCTCCTATAATTCACCCCTCCACTTT; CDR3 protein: CASSSYNSPLHF
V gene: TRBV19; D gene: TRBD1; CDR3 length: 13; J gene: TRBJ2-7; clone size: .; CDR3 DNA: TGTGCCAGTTGGGACAGGTATGCCACCGAGCAGTACTTC; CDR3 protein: CASWDRYATEQYF
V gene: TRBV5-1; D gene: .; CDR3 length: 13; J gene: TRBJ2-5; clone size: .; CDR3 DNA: TGCGCCAGCAGCTTGATAGCCCGGGAGACCCAGTACTTC; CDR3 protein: CASSLIARETQYF
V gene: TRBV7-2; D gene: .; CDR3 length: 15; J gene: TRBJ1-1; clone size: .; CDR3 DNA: TGTGCCAGCAGCCTTTCTAGTGGGGGTTACACTGAAGCTTTCTTT; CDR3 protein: CASSLSSGGYTEAFF
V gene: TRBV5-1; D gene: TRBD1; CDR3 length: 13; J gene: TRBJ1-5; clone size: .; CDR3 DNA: TGCGCCAGCAGCCGGGACAGGGGACAGCCCCAGCATTTT; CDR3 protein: CASSRDRGQPQHF
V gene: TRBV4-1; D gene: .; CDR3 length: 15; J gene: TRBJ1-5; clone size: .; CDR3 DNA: TGCGCCAGCAGCCAAGACCCTAATCATGGACAGCCCCAGCATTTT; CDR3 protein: CASSQDPNHGQPQHF
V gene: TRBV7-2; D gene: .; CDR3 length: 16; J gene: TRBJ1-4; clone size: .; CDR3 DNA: TGTGCCAGCAGCCCGCGAGGAGCGGGGCTAGGGGAAAAACTGTTTTTT; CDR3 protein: CASSPRGAGLGEKLFF
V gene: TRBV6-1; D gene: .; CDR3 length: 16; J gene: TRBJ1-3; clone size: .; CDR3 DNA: TGTGCCAGCAGTGACCCCCCAGGAAGCTCTGGAAACACCATATATTTT; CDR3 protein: CASSDPPGSSGNTIYF
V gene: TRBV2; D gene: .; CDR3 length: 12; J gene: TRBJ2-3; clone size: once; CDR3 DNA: TGTGCCAGCAGGACGGGGCGAGATACGCAGTATTTT; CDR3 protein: CASRTGRDTQYF
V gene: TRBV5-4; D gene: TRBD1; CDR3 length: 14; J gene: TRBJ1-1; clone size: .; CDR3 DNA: TGTGCCAGCAGCTCCTCGAGGGGGCAAACTGAAGCTTTCTTT; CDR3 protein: CASSSSRGQTEAFF
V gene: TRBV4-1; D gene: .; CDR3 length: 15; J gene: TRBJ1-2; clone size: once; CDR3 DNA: TGCGCCAGCAGCCGCTTTATAGCTAATATGGGTGGCTACACCTTC; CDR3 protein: CASSRFIANMGGYTF
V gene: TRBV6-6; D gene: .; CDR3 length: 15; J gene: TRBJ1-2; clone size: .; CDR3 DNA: TGTGCCAGCAGACCCCTGACGGCTGATAACTATGGCTACACCTTC; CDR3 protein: CASRPLTADNYGYTF
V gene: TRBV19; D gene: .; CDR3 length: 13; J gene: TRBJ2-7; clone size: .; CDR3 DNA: TGTGCCAGTAGCCGGACGAGGCTCTACGAGCAGTACTTC; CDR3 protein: CASSRTRLYEQYF
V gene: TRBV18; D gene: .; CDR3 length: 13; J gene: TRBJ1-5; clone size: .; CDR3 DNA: TGTGCCAGCTCACCACAGGGAAATCAGCCCCAGCATTTT; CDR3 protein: CASSPQGNQPQHF
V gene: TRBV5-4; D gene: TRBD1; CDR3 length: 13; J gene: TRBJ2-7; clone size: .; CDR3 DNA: TGTGCCAGCAGCCTCCGGACAGGGGACGAGCAGTACTTC; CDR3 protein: CASSLRTGDEQYF
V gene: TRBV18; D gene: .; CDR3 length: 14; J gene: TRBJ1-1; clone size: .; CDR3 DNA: TGTGCCAGCTCACCGTCACAGGCAAACACTGAAGCTTTCTTT; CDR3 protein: CASSPSQANTEAFF
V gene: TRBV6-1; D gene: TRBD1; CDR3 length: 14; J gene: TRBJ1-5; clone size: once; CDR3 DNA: TGTGCCAGCAGTGAGGTAGGGGGCGGGCAGCCCCAGCATTTT; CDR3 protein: CASSEVGGGQPQHF
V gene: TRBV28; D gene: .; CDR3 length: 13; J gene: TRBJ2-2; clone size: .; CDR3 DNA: TGTGCCAGCAGTTTGTTGGACACCGGGGAGCTGTTTTTT; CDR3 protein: CASSLLDTGELFF
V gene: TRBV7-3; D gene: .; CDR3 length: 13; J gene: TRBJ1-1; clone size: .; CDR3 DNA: TGTGCCAGCAGCTTAAACTGGGGTGGAGAAGCTTTCTTT; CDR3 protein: CASSLNWGGEAFF
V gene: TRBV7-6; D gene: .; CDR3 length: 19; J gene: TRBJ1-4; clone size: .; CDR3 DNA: TGTGCCAGCAGCTTAGGGACTATAGGCCGTGGGACAAGCGATGAAAAACTGTTTTTT; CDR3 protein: CASSLGTIGRGTSDEKLFF
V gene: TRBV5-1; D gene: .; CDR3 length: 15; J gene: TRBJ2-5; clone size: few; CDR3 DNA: TGCGCCAGCAGCCCCAGTGGGGGGGCCGCGGAGACCCAGTACTTC; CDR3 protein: CASSPSGGAAETQYF
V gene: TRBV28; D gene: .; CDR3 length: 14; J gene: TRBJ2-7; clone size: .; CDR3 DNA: TGTGCCAGCAGTATCCAAAACCGACATTTAGGGGAGTACTTC; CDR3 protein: CASSIQNRHLGEYF
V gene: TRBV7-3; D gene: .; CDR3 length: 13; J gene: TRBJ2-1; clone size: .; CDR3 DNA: TGTGCCAGCAGCCCAAGCAGCACCCATGAGCAGTTCTTC; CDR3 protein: CASSPSSTHEQFF
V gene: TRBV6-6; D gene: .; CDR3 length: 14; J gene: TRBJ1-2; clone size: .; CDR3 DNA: TGTGCCACCCTACCTCCAGGGACTAACTATGGCTACACCTTC; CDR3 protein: CATLPPGTNYGYTF
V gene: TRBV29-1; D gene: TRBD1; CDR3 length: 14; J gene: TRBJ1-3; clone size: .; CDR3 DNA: TGCAGCGTGACGACAGGGGGTCTTGGAAACACCATATATTTT; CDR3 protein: CSVTTGGLGNTIYF
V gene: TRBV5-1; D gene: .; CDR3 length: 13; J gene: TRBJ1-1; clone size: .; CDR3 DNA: TGCGCCAGCAGCTGGGAGGGTGCCCGTGAAGCTTTCTTT; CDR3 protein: CASSWEGAREAFF
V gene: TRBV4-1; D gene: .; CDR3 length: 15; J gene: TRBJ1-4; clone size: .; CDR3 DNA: TGCGCCAGCAGCCAAGAATCTACAACTAATGAAAAACTGTTTTTT; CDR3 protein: CASSQESTTNEKLFF
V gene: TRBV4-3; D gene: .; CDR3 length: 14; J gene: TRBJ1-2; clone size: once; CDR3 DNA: TGCGCCAGCAGCCAAGCTAAAGGGGGCTATGGCTACACCTTC; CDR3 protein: CASSQAKGGYGYTF
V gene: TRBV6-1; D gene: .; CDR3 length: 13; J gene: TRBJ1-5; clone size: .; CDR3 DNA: TGTGCCAGCAGTCCCCAGGGGAGTCAGCCCCAGCATTTT; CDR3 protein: CASSPQGSQPQHF
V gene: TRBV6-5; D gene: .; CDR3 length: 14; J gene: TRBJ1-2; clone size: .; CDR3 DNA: TGTGCCAGCAGATTTGGGGGGGAGGGGTATGGCTACACCTTC; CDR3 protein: CASRFGGEGYGYTF
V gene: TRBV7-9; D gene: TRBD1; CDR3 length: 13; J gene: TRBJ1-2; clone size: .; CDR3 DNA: TGTGCCGGAAACAGGGGTACAGTGAGTGGCTACACCTTC; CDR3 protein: CAGNRGTVSGYTF
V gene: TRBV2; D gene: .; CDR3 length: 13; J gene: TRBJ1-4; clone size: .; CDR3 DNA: TGTGCCAGCGGTACGGTTTTTAATGAAAAACTGTTTTTT; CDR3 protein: CASGTVFNEKLFF
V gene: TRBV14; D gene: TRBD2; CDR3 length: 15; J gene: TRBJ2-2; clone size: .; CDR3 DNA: TGTGCCAGCAGCCAAGCCGGGGGGGGCACCGGGGAGCTGTTTTTT; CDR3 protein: CASSQAGGGTGELFF
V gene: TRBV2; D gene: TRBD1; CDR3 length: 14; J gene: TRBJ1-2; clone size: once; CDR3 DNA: TGTGCCAGCAGTATACAGGGGACTAACTATGGCTACACCTTC; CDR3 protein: CASSIQGTNYGYTF
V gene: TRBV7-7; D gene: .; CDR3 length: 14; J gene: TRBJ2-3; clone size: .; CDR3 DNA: TGTGCTAGCAGCTCGGCAGCATCCACAGATACGCAGTATTTT; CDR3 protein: CASSSAASTDTQYF
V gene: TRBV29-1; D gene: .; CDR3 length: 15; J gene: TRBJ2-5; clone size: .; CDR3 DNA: TGCAGCGGGGTACAGGGACAAGTGTACCAAGAGACCCAGTACTTC; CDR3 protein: CSGVQGQVYQETQYF
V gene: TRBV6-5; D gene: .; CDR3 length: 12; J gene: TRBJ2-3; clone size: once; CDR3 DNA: TGTGCCAGCAGTTCCCCCGGTGATACGCAGTATTTT; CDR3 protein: CASSSPGDTQYF
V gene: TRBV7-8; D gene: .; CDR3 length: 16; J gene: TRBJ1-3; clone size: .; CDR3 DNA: TGTGCCAGCAGCTCCGGCGGACAGACTTCTGGAAACACCATATATTTT; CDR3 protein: CASSSGGQTSGNTIYF
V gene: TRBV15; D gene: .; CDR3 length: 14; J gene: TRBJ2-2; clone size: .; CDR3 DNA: TGTGCCACCACCGCAGGGGGGGTGACCGGGGAGCTGTTTTTT; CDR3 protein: CATTAGGVTGELFF
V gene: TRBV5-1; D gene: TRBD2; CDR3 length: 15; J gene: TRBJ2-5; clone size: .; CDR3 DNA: TGCGCCAGCAGCTTGGCCGGGGGGAGCCAAGAGACCCAGTACTTC; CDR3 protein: CASSLAGGSQETQYF
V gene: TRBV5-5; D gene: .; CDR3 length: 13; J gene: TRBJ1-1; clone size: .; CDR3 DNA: TGTGCCAGCAGCTTGGCCTTGGACAGTGAAGCTTTCTTT; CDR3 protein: CASSLALDSEAFF
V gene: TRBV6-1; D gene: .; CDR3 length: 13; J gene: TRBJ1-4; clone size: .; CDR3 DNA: TGTGCCAGCAGTGACTTTATGGGTGAAAAACTGTTTTTT; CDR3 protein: CASSDFMGEKLFF
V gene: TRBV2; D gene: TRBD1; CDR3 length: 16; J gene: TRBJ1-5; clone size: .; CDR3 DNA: TGTGCCAGCACCCCGGGGGGCAGGGGGAGCGCTCAGCCCCAGCATTTT; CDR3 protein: CASTPGGRGSAQPQHF
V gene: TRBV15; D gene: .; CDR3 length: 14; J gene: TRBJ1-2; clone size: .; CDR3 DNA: TGTGCCACCAGTGGCGGGGGGGCCCACTATGGCTACACCTTC; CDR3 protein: CATSGGGAHYGYTF
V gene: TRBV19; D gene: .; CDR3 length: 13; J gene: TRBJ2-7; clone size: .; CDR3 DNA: TGTGCCAGTAGCCCGGGTCTGGACTACGAGCAGTACTTC; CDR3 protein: CASSPGLDYEQYF
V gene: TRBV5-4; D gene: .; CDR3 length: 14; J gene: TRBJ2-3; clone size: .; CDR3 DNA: TGTGCCAGCAGCTTGTCGAGGGTTGCAGATACGCAGTATTTT; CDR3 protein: CASSLSRVADTQYF
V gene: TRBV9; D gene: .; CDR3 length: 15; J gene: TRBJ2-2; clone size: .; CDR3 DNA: TGTGCCAGCAGGGCGGGGTTAGAGAGTGCCGGGGAGCTGTTTTTT; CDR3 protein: CASRAGLESAGELFF
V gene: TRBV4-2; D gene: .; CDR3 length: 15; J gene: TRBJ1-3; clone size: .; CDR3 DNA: TGTGCCAGCAGCCAAGGGACGGGCTCTGGAAACACCATATATTTT; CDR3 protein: CASSQGTGSGNTIYF
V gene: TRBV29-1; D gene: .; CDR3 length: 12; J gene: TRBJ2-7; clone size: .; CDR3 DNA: TGCAGCGTTACCGGGGCCTCCTACGAGCAGTACTTC; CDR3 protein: CSVTGASYEQYF
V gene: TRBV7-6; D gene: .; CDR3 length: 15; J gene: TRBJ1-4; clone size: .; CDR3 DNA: TGTGCCAGCAGCCCTCCGACAGATGCTAATGAAAAACTGTTTTTT; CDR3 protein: CASSPPTDANEKLFF
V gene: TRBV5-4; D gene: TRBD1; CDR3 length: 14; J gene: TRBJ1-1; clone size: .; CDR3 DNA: TGTGCCAGCAGCTCAGGGGGCGGGAACACTGAAGCTTTCTTT; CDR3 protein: CASSSGGGNTEAFF